Listed here are 25 T cell receptor beta chains from one sample, sequenced in a study of sequential checkpoint blockade in melanoma. Treatment given: randomized to nivolumab then ipilimumab (arm A) or the reverse (arm B). The table came from immunoSEQ multiplex PCR; TCRdb's copy has only in-frame clones and leaves some out. Counted here are approximately 21,000 clones, more than 60% occurring once; the ten biggest clones make up about 39%. Here the sequenced sample was CD8+ T cells sorted from blood (inferred from file names), taken from a patient given nivolumab and ipilimumab in sequence. The receptors stem from a human donor with melanoma.

The rearrangement links TRBV14 to TRBJ2-7, with a tentative D call TRBD2 (5 bases). Germline V gene lookup returns CDR1 SGHDN and CDR2 FVKESK. The CDR3 has 12 residues. Trimming stripped 6 bases from V and 1 base from J, with 7 bases between. In nucleotides, the CDR3 is TGTGCCAGCAGTCGGGGTTCCTACGAGCAGTACTTC. It translates to CASSRGSYEQYF.

This clone was counted once. The gene calls are TRBV13 and TRBJ1-2; the D is unclear. Germline CDR1 and CDR2: PRHDT and FYEKMQ (reference sequence). The CDR3 loop spans 13 amino acids. V shed 0 bases and J shed 5 bases, with 7 bases lying between them. DNA for the CDR3: TGTGCCAGCAGCTTAGGCGGAGGGTATGGCTACACCTTC. Amino acids: CASSLGGGYGYTF.

This chain connects TRBV6-5 to TRBJ2-7; 9 nucleotides agree with TRBD1. The CDR3 consists of 15 residues. The germline CDR1 and CDR2 sequences are MNHEY and SVGAGI. V lost 3 bases to trimming and J lost 2 bases; unmatched junction nucleotides: 5. The CDR3 nucleotides are TGTGCCAGCAGTTATGGGACAGGGCCTGCCTACGAGCAGTACTTC. Its translation is CASSYGTGPAYEQYF.

This clone was seen a few times. This sequence joins TRBV19 and TRBJ1-1; D is perhaps TRBD1 (5 bases). Germline lookup yields CDR1 LNHDA and CDR2 SQIVND (reference sequence). The CDR3 extends over 11 amino acids. With 8 bases removed from V and 5 bases from J, the gap between germline ends came to 9 bases. The CDR3 loop reads CASLRGTEAFF. The CDR3 coding sequence is TGTGCCAGTCTAAGGGGAACTGAAGCTTTCTTT.

This chain joins TRBV6-6 and TRBJ2-7; D possibly corresponds to TRBD2 (5 bases). Trimming removed 9 bases from V and 0 bases from J, with 15 bases in between. In germline, CDR1 is MNHNY, CDR2 SVGAGI (reference sequence). CDR3 length: 14 amino acids. CDR3 DNA sequence: TGTGCCAGTCGGGCTCGGGAATTCTCCTACGAGCAGTACTTC. This gives the protein CASRAREFSYEQYF.

Of note for this clone: The junction departs from germline at one end; a sequencing error may be responsible. The CDR3 region has the DNA TGTGCCAGCAGCCCCTTCGGGGACCGGGACTACGAGCAGTACTTT. Protein product: CASSPFGDRDYEQYF. This rearrangement joins TRBV13 to TRBJ2-7; 7 nucleotides match TRBD2. The CDR3 spans 15 residues. Germline CDR1 and CDR2: PRHDT and FYEKMQ (reference sequence).

This clone was picked up a small number of times. This chain uses TRBV7-9 with TRBJ1-2, with D possibly matching TRBD1 (6 bases). The CDR3 extends over 13 amino acids. The V end lost 4 bases, the J end lost 6 bases, and 12 bases lay between the germline ends. CDR1 is SEHNR and CDR2 is FQNEAQ in the germline V gene (reference sequence). The CDR3 here is CASSWGQGDGYTF. CDR3 coding DNA: TGTGCCAGCAGCTGGGGACAAGGGGATGGCTACACCTTC. The full variable domain, completed using reference TRBV7-9 and TRBJ1-2, is DTGVSQNPRHKITKRGQNVTFRCDPISEHNRLYWYRQTLGQGPEFLTYFQNEAQLEKSRLLSDRFSAERPKGSFSTLEIQRTEQGDSAMYLCASSWGQGDGYTFGSGTRLTVV.

The J gene is TRBJ2-5, the V gene TRBV6-5; 9 bases map to TRBD1. The assigned J gene may be wrong: the sequence end matches TRBJ2-7 better. The CDR3 runs 14 residues. Germline loops: CDR1 MNHEY, CDR2 SVGAGI. The CDR3 is CASSPPGTGYEQYF. CDR3 bases: TGTGCCAGCAGCCCCCCCGGGACAGGGTACGAGCAGTACTTC.

The chain employs TRBV13 and TRBJ1-2, with D perhaps TRBD1 (5 bases). The CDR3 covers 14 residues. Per germline, CDR1 PRHDT and CDR2 FYEKMQ (reference sequence). The V and J ends lost 5 bases and 4 bases respectively, with 14 bases between them. CDR3 nucleotides: TGTGCCAGCAGCCTAGAGATGGGGGGCTATGGCTACACCTTC. Translating it yields CASSLEMGGYGYTF.

This clone appeared a few times. The genes are TRBV7-9 and TRBJ1-1; D remains ambiguous. CDR3 length: 14 amino acids. Germline V gene data show CDR1 as SEHNR and CDR2 as FQNEAQ (reference sequence). Deletions cut 3 bases from V and 2 bases from J, with 10 bases between. The CDR3 region has the DNA TGTGCCAGCAGCTTCCCGGGATTCAACACTGAAGCTTTCTTT. Amino acid sequence: CASSFPGFNTEAFF. The whole variable domain, filled in from reference TRBV7-9 and TRBJ1-1, reads DTGVSQNPRHKITKRGQNVTFRCDPISEHNRLYWYRQTLGQGPEFLTYFQNEAQLEKSRLLSDRFSAERPKGSFSTLEIQRTEQGDSAMYLCASSFPGFNTEAFFGQGTRLTVV.

Only one count was recorded for this clone. The rearrangement links TRBV4-1 to TRBJ1-3, with D perhaps TRBD1 (5 bases). CDR1 is MGHRA, CDR2 YSYEKL, per germline. There are 15 residues in the CDR3. V was shortened by 0 bases and J by 1 base, with 7 bases between the two germline ends. The CDR3 DNA follows: TGCGCCAGCAGCCAAGACGGGGGATCTGGAAACACCATATATTTT. The encoded protein is CASSQDGGSGNTIYF.

The genes are TRBV9 and TRBJ2-1, with TRBD2 matching 10 bases. The trim removed 0 bases at V and 8 bases at J, leaving 5 bases unmatched. CDR1 SGDLS and CDR2 YYNGEE come from the germline V gene. The CDR3 runs to 15 residues. In DNA, the CDR3 is TGTGCCAGCAGCGTAGGAGCGGGGGGGCCCTATGAGCAGTTCTTC. Protein product: CASSVGAGGPYEQFF.

This clone occurred once. The rearrangement uses TRBV30 and TRBJ2-1; 10 bases are a match to TRBD2. From germline, CDR1 is GTSNPN and CDR2 SVGIG (reference sequence). This CDR3 is 13 amino acids long. V shed 3 bases, J shed 8 bases, and the junction held 4 bases outside the gene matches. The CDR3 sequence is CAWRLAGEYEQFF. CDR3 DNA: TGTGCCTGGAGGCTAGCGGGGGAGTATGAGCAGTTCTTC. Drawing the rest from reference TRBV30 and TRBJ2-1, the complete variable domain is SQTIHQWPATLVQPVGSPLSLECTVEGTSNPNLYWYRQAAGRGLQLLFYSVGIGQISSEVPQNLSASRPQDRQFILSSKKLLLSDSGFYLCAWRLAGEYEQFFGPGTRLTVL.

This sequence joins TRBV7-9 and TRBJ2-7, with TRBD1 matching over 8 bases. The germline V gene has CDR1 SEHNR and CDR2 FQNEAQ (reference sequence). Losses at the gene ends were 5 bases for V and 6 bases for J; bases not matched to a gene: 15. This CDR3 is built from 16 residues. The CDR3 loop reads CASSPSGTGGLGEQYF. The DNA for the CDR3 is TGTGCCAGCAGCCCATCAGGGACAGGAGGCTTGGGCGAGCAGTACTTC.

This clone is medium-sized within its sample. V and J are TRBV2 and TRBJ2-7; D call uncertain. CDR1 SNHLY and CDR2 FYNNEI come from the germline V gene. The CDR3 is 15 residues long. V dropped 3 bases and J dropped 3 bases, with 15 bases sitting between them. The CDR3, as DNA: TGTGCCAGCAGTGAGGAGTCTTTTGTACTCTACGAGCAGTACTTC. Translation: CASSEESFVLYEQYF.

The chain links TRBV19 to TRBJ2-2; tentatively, D is TRBD1 (6 bases). CDR3 length: 15 residues. Germline lookup yields CDR1 LNHDA and CDR2 SQIVND (reference sequence). Trimming stripped 3 bases from V and 3 bases from J, with 11 bases between. This CDR3 reads CASSMGAFDTGELFF. The CDR3 DNA follows: TGTGCCAGTAGTATGGGGGCTTTCGACACCGGGGAGCTGTTTTTT.

This clone was seen only once. The rearrangement joins TRBV7-8 to TRBJ2-7, with TRBD2 matching over 8 bases. CDR3 length: 14 residues. The V gene end was trimmed by 6 bases and the J gene end by 3 bases; junction bases not matched to a gene: 7. Germline V gene sequence: CDR1 SGHVS, CDR2 FQNEAQ. This CDR3 is CASSNAAGGYEQYF. In DNA, the CDR3 is TGTGCCAGCAGTAACGCCGCGGGAGGCTACGAGCAGTACTTC.

A word on this clone: A much more abundant neighbour one base away suggests this may be a read error. The chain combines TRBV5-6 with TRBJ2-7; 9 bases match TRBD1. The length of the CDR3 is 14 residues. The germline V gene encodes CDR1 SGHDT and CDR2 YYEEEE. The J segment lost 0 bases and the V segment lost 4 bases, leaving 2 bases of the junction unmatched. CDR3 nucleotides: TGTGCCAGCAGCCCGGGACAGGGCTCCTACGAGCAGTACTTC. Encoded protein: CASSPGQGSYEQYF.

This chain links TRBV19 with TRBJ1-2; D is possibly TRBD1 (6 bases). Germline CDR1 reads LNHDA; CDR2 reads SQIVND (reference sequence). This CDR3 has 15 residues. Trimming stripped 7 bases from V and 5 bases from J, with 20 bases between. The CDR3 spells CASTPGTPNVYGYTF. The DNA of the CDR3 is TGTGCCAGTACTCCCGGGACACCAAATGTGTATGGCTACACCTTC.

The rearrangement links TRBV4-2 to TRBJ1-5; no definite D call. Germline CDR1 reads LGHNA; CDR2 reads YNFKEQ. The CDR3 covers 13 residues. Trimming shortened V by 0 bases and J by 3 bases, and 3 bases separated the two germline ends. CDR3: CASSQDNNQPQHF. Written as DNA, the CDR3 is TGTGCCAGCAGCCAAGACAACAATCAGCCCCAGCATTTT.

This clone was detected only once. The CDR3 protein is CASSPGTGKYGTEAFF. CDR3 coding DNA: TGTGCCAGCAGCCCCGGGACAGGGAAGTATGGGACTGAAGCTTTCTTT. The genes are TRBV13 and TRBJ1-1; 9 nucleotides agree with TRBD1. The germline gives CDR1 PRHDT, CDR2 FYEKMQ (reference sequence). The CDR3 has 16 amino acids. The V and J ends lost 5 bases and 5 bases, in that order; junction bases with no gene match: 12.

The chain is built from TRBV19 and TRBJ1-1, with D uncertain. V lost 5 bases, J lost 8 bases, and 18 bases lay in between. Germline V gene sequence: CDR1 LNHDA, CDR2 SQIVND (reference sequence). The CDR3 loop spans 14 amino acids. In DNA, the CDR3 is TGTGCCAGTAGTTCTCCTAGGTTGGCTTGGGAAGCTTTCTTT. It yields the protein CASSSPRLAWEAFF.

The V and J genes are TRBV14 and TRBJ1-1; D is perhaps TRBD1 (6 bases). The CDR3 runs 11 residues. V lost 3 bases to trimming and J lost 8 bases, with 7 bases between them. Looked up from germline, CDR1 is SGHDN and CDR2 is FVKESK. CDR3 sequence (DNA): TGTGCCAGCAGCCACGGACAGGAAGCTTTCTTT. It translates to CASSHGQEAFF.

The chain combines TRBV5-1 with TRBJ2-7, with D maybe TRBD1 (6 bases). V dropped 4 bases and J dropped 5 bases, with 7 bases sitting between them. Germline V gene data show CDR1 as SGHRS and CDR2 as YFSETQ. This CDR3 spans 11 amino acids. The DNA of the CDR3 is TGCGCCAGCAGCCAGGGGAACGAGCAGTACTTC. Translation gives CASSQGNEQYF. The full variable domain, completed using reference TRBV5-1 and TRBJ2-7, is KAGVTQTPRYLIKTRGQQVTLSCSPISGHRSVSWYQQTPGQGLQFLFEYFSETQRNKGNFPGRFSGRQFSNSRSEMNVSTLELGDSALYLCASSQGNEQYFGPGTRLTVT.

The rearrangement uses TRBV15 and TRBJ2-7; D might be TRBD1 (6 bases). Trimming removed 3 bases at V and 0 bases at J, with 12 bases between. CDR3 length: 15 residues. Germline loops: CDR1 LNHNV, CDR2 YYDKDF (reference sequence). CDR3 amino acids: CATSSPRDTSYEQYF. In DNA, the CDR3 is TGTGCCACCAGCAGCCCCCGGGACACCTCCTACGAGCAGTACTTC.